This T cell receptor beta chain was found in a study of T cell responses to AZD1222 COVID-19 vaccine. The CDR3 is made up of 13 amino acids. Trimming took 6 bases from V and 6 from J, leaving 12 bases between them. The germline V gene encodes CDR1 SNHLY and CDR2 FYNNEI. Of note for this clone: Antigen unknown.

Whole-study results and caveats: Only a handful of AZD1222 recipients, roughly 6 in all, had baseline seropositivity. Only after the peak T cell response were repertoires sampled.

Clones were sequenced by immunoSEQ multiplex PCR, and TCRdb holds only the in-frame ones, with some missing. The table has about 110,000 clones, 70% to 90% seen once. The V call is TRBV2, the J call TRBJ1-5; the D is unclear. The sequence was collected from an adult who received the AZD1222 COVID-19 vaccine. Sequences were derived from peripheral blood, sampled 28 days after the second AZD1222 dose. The CDR3 coding sequence is TGTGCCAGCAGCTTTTCCGGGAGTCAGCCCCAGCATTTT. It yields the protein CASSFSGSQPQHF.